Listed here are 22 T cell receptor beta chains from one sample, sequenced in a study of blood T cell repertoires in COVID-19. TCRdb's copy holds only in-frame clones and misses some; the assay was immunoSEQ multiplex PCR. The sample carries 250,000 to 350,000 clones, about 87% recorded once. The sequenced sample consisted of PBMCs or T cells enriched from blood (not recorded which). The receptor source for this set is a woman aged 50 to 60 who had recovered from COVID-19.

The rearrangement links TRBV20-1 to TRBJ1-1, with a weak D call TRBD1 (6 bases). The CDR3 consists of 12 residues. The germline gives CDR1 DFQATT, CDR2 SNEGSKA (reference sequence). Trimming pared 3 bases from V and 2 bases from J, leaving 7 bases between. CDR3 DNA: TGCAGTGCTAGTGGGACAAACACTGAAGCTTTCTTT. It translates to CSASGTNTEAFF.

The chain combines TRBV2 with TRBJ1-1; the match to TRBD1 covers 7 bases. Germline CDR1 and CDR2: SNHLY and FYNNEI. The ends lost 4 bases at V and 10 bases at J; junction bases unmatched: 6. CDR3 size: 12 residues. As DNA, the CDR3 is TGTGCCAGCAGTGGGGACAGTCATGGAGCTTTCTTT. Protein sequence: CASSGDSHGAFF.

The V call is TRBV2, the J call TRBJ1-5; 7 nucleotides line up with TRBD1. The CDR3 consists of 14 residues. The germline gives CDR1 SNHLY, CDR2 FYNNEI. Germline trimming cut 6 bases from V and 2 bases from J; bases unmatched to any gene: 4. CDR3 DNA: TGTGCCAGCAGAAGACAGGGCGGCAATCAGCCCCAGCATTTT. Protein product: CASRRQGGNQPQHF.

This chain joins TRBV19 and TRBJ2-2; 8 positions match TRBD1. CDR3 size: 16 residues. Germline V gives CDR1 LNHDA, CDR2 SQIVND (reference sequence). The ends lost 0 bases at V and 4 bases at J; junction bases unmatched: 4. CDR3 DNA sequence: TGTGCCAGTAGTATAGATCGCACAGGGGGCACCGGGGAGCTGTTTTTT. Encoded protein: CASSIDRTGGTGELFF. The full variable domain, with the rest looked up from reference TRBV19 and TRBJ2-2, is DGGITQSPKYLFRKEGQNVTLSCEQNLNHDAMYWYRQDPGQGLRLIYYSQIVNDFQKGDIAEGYSVSREKKESFPLTVTSAQKNPTAFYLCASSIDRTGGTGELFFGEGSRLTVL.

This clone was counted a few times. Here the CDR3 reads CASSLDGYGGGYNEQFF. In DNA, the CDR3 is TGTGCCAGCAGCTTAGATGGGTACGGGGGGGGATACAATGAGCAGTTCTTC. The chain uses TRBV11-2 and TRBJ2-1, with 8 bases aligning to TRBD2. Germline assignment: CDR1 SGHAT and CDR2 FQNNGV. This CDR3 is built from 17 residues. V was pared by 0 bases and J by 4 bases, with 8 bases of the junction left unmatched.

The V call is TRBV7-9, the J call TRBJ1-1, with 9 bases fitting TRBD1. Germline values: CDR1 SEHNR, CDR2 FQNEAQ (reference sequence). Trimming at V came to 3 bases and at J to 2 bases, leaving 7 bases not matched to a gene. The CDR3 runs to 16 residues. DNA of the CDR3: TGTGCCAGCAGCTTGTCTGGACAGGGGCGAAACACTGAAGCTTTCTTT. Amino acids: CASSLSGQGRNTEAFF. Full variable domain (rest looked up from reference TRBV7-9 and TRBJ1-1): DTGVSQNPRHKITKRGQNVTFRCDPISEHNRLYWYRQTLGQGPEFLTYFQNEAQLEKSRLLSDRFSAERPKGSFSTLEIQRTEQGDSAMYLCASSLSGQGRNTEAFFGQGTRLTVV.

The genes are TRBV2 and TRBJ1-1; 7 nucleotides align to TRBD1. Germline CDR1 is SNHLY and CDR2 is FYNNEI. J lost 1 base, V lost 10 bases, and 6 bases had no gene match. The CDR3 runs to 13 residues. The CDR3 spells CATQAGGNTEAFF. In nucleotides, the CDR3 is TGTGCCACCCAGGCAGGGGGGAACACTGAAGCTTTCTTT.

The genes are TRBV28 and TRBJ1-2; no clear D gene. Germline V gives CDR1 MDHEN, CDR2 SYDVKM. The CDR3 runs 13 residues. V lost 5 bases to trimming and J lost 3 bases, with 10 bases between them. This CDR3 is CASSPSSDYGYTF. DNA for the CDR3: TGTGCCAGCAGTCCCTCTTCAGACTATGGCTACACCTTC.

The chain recombines TRBV27 with TRBJ2-7; weak D call: TRBD1 (6 bases). The CDR3 contains 13 residues. The V end lost 6 bases, the J end lost 3 bases, and 12 bases lay between the germline ends. Germline V lookup: CDR1 MNHEY, CDR2 SMNVEV (reference sequence). The CDR3 coding sequence is TGTGCCAGCAGGCGGCAGGGGAACTACGAGCAGTACTTC. This codes for CASRRQGNYEQYF.

This clone was observed at least ten times. The chain combines TRBV7-2 with TRBJ1-1; maybe TRBD1 (5 bases). The CDR3 is made up of 13 amino acids. Per the germline V gene, CDR1 is SGHTA and CDR2 is FQGNSA. V was trimmed by 4 bases and J by 1 base, leaving 7 bases between them. CDR3 nucleotide sequence: TGTGCCAGCAGCTGGGGGGGGAACACTGAAGCTTTCTTT. This codes for CASSWGGNTEAFF.

This clone was seen only a few times. The chain employs TRBV7-6 and TRBJ2-3; TRBD1 might be the D (6 bases). V gave up 4 bases and J gave up 5 bases, with 10 bases separating them. In germline, CDR1 is SGHVS, CDR2 FNYEAQ. This CDR3 comprises 13 residues. The CDR3: CASSSRGGDTQYF. The CDR3 DNA is TGTGCCAGCAGCTCACGAGGGGGAGATACGCAGTATTTT.

The chain has TRBV7-9 and TRBJ1-5, with 9 bases lining up with TRBD1. This CDR3 is 15 amino acids long. Germline V gene lookup returns CDR1 SEHNR and CDR2 FQNEAQ (reference sequence). J was trimmed by 4 bases and V by 1 base; bases with no gene match: 2. CDR3 residues: CASSLGDRVNQPQHF. For the CDR3, the DNA is TGTGCCAGCAGCTTAGGGGACAGGGTGAATCAGCCCCAGCATTTT.

The chain is built from TRBV15 and TRBJ2-2; 7 bases agree with TRBD1. Germline CDR1 and CDR2: LNHNV and YYDKDF (reference sequence). The CDR3 is 15 residues long. J was trimmed by 7 bases and V by 6 bases; bases with no gene match: 11. The CDR3 region is CATRRIIQGIGELFF. CDR3 nucleotides: TGTGCCACCAGGAGGATAATACAGGGGATCGGGGAGCTGTTTTTT. Combining the CDR3 with reference TRBV15 and TRBJ2-2 gives the whole variable domain DAMVIQNPRYQVTQFGKPVTLSCSQTLNHNVMYWYQQKSSQAPKLLFHYYDKDFNNEADTPDNFQSRRPNTSFCFLDIRSPGLGDTAMYLCATRRIIQGIGELFFGEGSRLTVL.

The genes are TRBV27 and TRBJ2-1, with D perhaps matching TRBD1 (6 bases). CDR1 and CDR2 from the germline V gene are MNHEY and SMNVEV (reference sequence). V was shortened by 4 bases and J by 1 base, with 11 bases between the two germline ends. The CDR3 totals 15 residues. In DNA, the CDR3 is TGTGCCAGCAGTTCACCCGACAGGTCCTACAATGAGCAGTTCTTC. This translates into CASSSPDRSYNEQFF.

The genes are TRBV11-2 and TRBJ2-1; 8 positions agree with TRBD1. The V gene end was trimmed by 2 bases and the J gene end by 2 bases; junction bases not matched to a gene: 2. Germline V lookup: CDR1 SGHAT, CDR2 FQNNGV. This CDR3 contains 15 residues. CDR3 sequence reads: CASSLPRGPYNEQFF. CDR3 in DNA: TGTGCCAGCAGCTTACCCAGGGGGCCCTACAATGAGCAGTTCTTC.

CDR3 nucleotide sequence: TGCGCCAGCGTTCCCAGACATGGTCAGGGGACTAACTATGGCTACACCTTC. Residues: CASVPRHGQGTNYGYTF. The rearrangement links TRBV4-3 to TRBJ1-2; the D gene is possibly TRBD1 (6 bases). The V gene's germline CDR1 is LGHNA and CDR2 YSLEER. Trimming stripped 8 bases from V and 0 bases from J, with 22 bases between. The CDR3 is made up of 17 amino acids.

In this sample, this clone turned up once. The chain uses TRBV7-3 and TRBJ2-7, with D possibly TRBD2 on 5 matching bases. Germline values: CDR1 SGHTA, CDR2 FQGTGA. The CDR3 length is 16 residues. V lost 1 base to trimming and J lost 3 bases, with 16 bases between them. The CDR3 loop is CASSLKRSGVDYEQYF. The CDR3, as DNA: TGTGCCAGCAGCTTAAAAAGGTCCGGGGTGGACTACGAGCAGTACTTC.

This chain uses TRBV30 with TRBJ1-1; 8 nucleotides match TRBD1. Germline V gene data show CDR1 as GTSNPN and CDR2 as SVGIG (reference sequence). V was pared by 5 bases and J by 0 bases, with 2 bases of the junction left unmatched. The CDR3 length is 13 residues. This CDR3 reads CAWAGGMNTEAFF. The DNA for the CDR3 is TGTGCCTGGGCAGGGGGCATGAACACTGAAGCTTTCTTT.

The chain joins TRBV27 to TRBJ2-1, with 7 nucleotides matching TRBD2. V lost 5 bases, J lost 6 bases, and 13 bases stayed unmatched. Germline CDR1 reads MNHEY; CDR2 reads SMNVEV (reference sequence). There are 16 residues in the CDR3. CDR3 amino acids: CASSKGVSPGGNEQFF. In DNA, the CDR3 is TGTGCCAGCAGTAAAGGGGTCTCCCCGGGGGGCAATGAGCAGTTCTTC.

The chain has TRBV3-1 (or the pseudogene TRBV3-2) and TRBJ1-1, with 7 bases aligning to TRBD1. Germline assignment: CDR1 LGHDT and CDR2 YNNKEL (reference sequence). V dropped 4 bases and J dropped 0; count of bases not matched to a gene: 2. The CDR3 consists of 14 residues. CDR3 protein: CASSLGQLNTEAFF. The CDR3 nucleotides read TGTGCCAGCAGCCTGGGACAGTTGAACACTGAAGCTTTCTTT.

The genes are TRBV11-3 and TRBJ2-3, with TRBD2 identical over 12 bases. CDR1 is SGHNT and CDR2 is YENEEA in the germline V gene. V lost 4 bases and J lost 5; bases outside the gene matches: 7. The CDR3 loop spans 16 amino acids. CDR3 nucleotide sequence: TGTGCCAGCAGCTCCACTAGCGGGAGGCTTGGAGATACGCAGTATTTT. It yields the protein CASSSTSGRLGDTQYF.

This chain joins TRBV28 and TRBJ1-1; tentatively, D is TRBD1 (5 bases). The CDR3 consists of 14 residues. With 2 bases removed from V and 4 bases from J, the gap between germline ends came to 11 bases. From germline, CDR1 is MDHEN and CDR2 SYDVKM. CDR3 sequence (DNA): TGTGCCAGCAGTTTACTTTCGGGGGGCACTGAAGCTTTCTTT. It codes for CASSLLSGGTEAFF. Complete variable domain (other parts from reference TRBV28 and TRBJ1-1): DVKVTQSSRYLVKRTGEKVFLECVQDMDHENMFWYRQDPGLGLRLIYFSYDVKMKEKGDIPEGYSVSREKKERFSLILESASTNQTSMYLCASSLLSGGTEAFFGQGTRLTVV.